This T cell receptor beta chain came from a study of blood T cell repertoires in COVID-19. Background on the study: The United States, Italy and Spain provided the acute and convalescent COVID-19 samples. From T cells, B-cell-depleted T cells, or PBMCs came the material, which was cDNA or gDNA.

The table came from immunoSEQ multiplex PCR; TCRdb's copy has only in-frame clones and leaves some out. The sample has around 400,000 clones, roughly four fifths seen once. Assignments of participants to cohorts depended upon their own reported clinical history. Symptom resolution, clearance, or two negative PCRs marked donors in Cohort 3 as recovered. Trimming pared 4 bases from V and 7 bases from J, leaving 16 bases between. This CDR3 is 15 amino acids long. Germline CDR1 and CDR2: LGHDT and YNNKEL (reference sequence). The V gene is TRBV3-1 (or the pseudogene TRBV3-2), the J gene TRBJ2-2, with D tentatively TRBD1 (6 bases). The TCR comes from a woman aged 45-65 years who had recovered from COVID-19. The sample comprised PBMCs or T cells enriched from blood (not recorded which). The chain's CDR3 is CASSLQRQAVGELFF. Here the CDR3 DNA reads TGTGCCAGCAGCCTTCAACGACAGGCTGTCGGGGAGCTGTTTTTT.